The sequence of this T cell receptor beta chain was determined in a study of Tregs in tolerant kidney transplant recipients. About the research overall: Related graft donors supplied nonmyeloablative bone marrow transplants, and mixed chimerism was transient.

Thawed PBMCs were FACS-sorted into unstimulated CD4+CD25+CD127- regulatory T cells, CD4+CD25- non-regulatory cells, CD4 and CD8 cells. With 4 bases clipped from V and 10 bases from J, the junction kept 5 bases outside the gene matches. The germline V gene has CDR1 MDHEN and CDR2 SYDVKM. The length of the CDR3 is 14 residues. About this clone: The CDR3 end falls 3 residues outside the read, so it is completed with the germline J gene.

Libraries were prepared by immunoSEQ multiplex PCR; TCRdb keeps only in-frame clonotypes and omits some of them. Here the sample table reports roughly 48,000 clones. The sequence was collected from a human donor who received a combined kidney and bone marrow transplant. The J gene is TRBJ1-6, the V gene TRBV28; 9 bases map to TRBD1. The source was CD4+ T cells from blood, collected before the transplant. The CDR3 region is CASSYGQGKSPLHF. The CDR3 DNA, read in part, is TGTGCCAGCAGTTACGGACAGGGGAAGTCACCC.